The 23 T cell receptor beta chains in this list originate from one sample, sequenced in a study of beta chain features in type 1 diabetes. Expressed TCRB transcripts were sequenced because the isolated RNA had all been reverse transcribed beforehand. Data came from immunoSEQ multiplex PCR; TCRdb stores just in-frame clones and leaves some out. Of 130,000 to 150,000 clones in the sample, around 50% were seen once. The sequenced material came from Tregs from blood. The receptors derive from a man aged 18 to 35 in good health.

The rearrangement links TRBV7-2 to TRBJ2-7; 12 bases align to TRBD2. Losses at the gene ends were 2 bases for V and 7 bases for J; bases not matched to a gene: 6. The CDR3 runs to 15 residues. Germline V lookup: CDR1 SGHTA, CDR2 FQGNSA. The CDR3 spells CASSLRLAGVGEQYF. The CDR3 DNA reads as TGTGCCAGCAGCTTACGACTAGCGGGAGTCGGAGAGCAGTACTTC.

The V gene is TRBV29-1, the J gene TRBJ1-1; 7 bases align to TRBD1. The V and J ends lost 3 bases and 0 bases, in that order; junction bases with no gene match: 22. The CDR3 runs 20 residues. The germline V gene encodes CDR1 SQVTM and CDR2 ANQGSEA. This chain's CDR3 is CSVDAATTGTENGMNTEAFF. The CDR3 bases are TGCAGCGTTGACGCCGCAACCACCGGGACAGAAAACGGAATGAACACTGAAGCTTTCTTT.

The chain carries TRBV7-3 and TRBJ2-7, with 8 bases matching TRBD2. This CDR3 is 15 amino acids long. Germline-derived CDR1 and CDR2 are SGHTA and FQGTGA. Germline trimming cut 1 base from V and 0 bases from J; bases unmatched to any gene: 2. The CDR3 protein is CASSLMSGSSYEQYF. In DNA, the CDR3 is TGTGCCAGCAGCTTAATGAGCGGGAGCTCCTACGAGCAGTACTTC.

This clone appeared a few times. The chain employs TRBV28 and TRBJ2-7; maybe TRBD2 (6 bases). The V gene lost 6 bases and the J gene lost 4 bases, with 7 bases spanning the gap. Germline assignment: CDR1 MDHEN and CDR2 SYDVKM. The CDR3 is made up of 11 amino acids. The CDR3 loop reads CASSGLYEQYF. The CDR3 nucleotides are TGTGCCAGCAGCGGACTATACGAGCAGTACTTC. The full variable domain, its missing parts supplied by reference TRBV28 and TRBJ2-7, is DVKVTQSSRYLVKRTGEKVFLECVQDMDHENMFWYRQDPGLGLRLIYFSYDVKMKEKGDIPEGYSVSREKKERFSLILESASTNQTSMYLCASSGLYEQYFGPGTRLTVT.

This clone was detected a few times. V gene TRBV25-1 combines with J gene TRBJ2-1; D is unresolved. Germline CDR1 is MGHDK and CDR2 is SYGVNS. The ends were cut back, 11 bases at V and 16 bases at J, with 21 bases in the middle. The CDR3 consists of 11 residues. CDR3 nucleotide sequence: TGTGCCGCAAAAGGTACAACCAGGCAATTCTTC. This translates into CAAKGTTRQFF.

This clone was seen a few times. The V call is TRBV7-2, the J call TRBJ2-5, with TRBD2 as a possible D gene (5 bases). CDR3 size: 13 residues. Trimming pared 3 bases from V and 7 bases from J, leaving 12 bases between. The germline V gene has CDR1 SGHTA and CDR2 FQGNSA. CDR3 nucleotide sequence: TGTGCCAGCAGCTTTGACTACCGCGGGACCCAGTACTTC. Its translation: CASSFDYRGTQYF.

This clone was observed a few times. This rearrangement joins TRBV7-3 to TRBJ2-7, with 9 bases identical to TRBD2. Unmatched junction bases numbered 8, after V lost 2 bases and J lost 6 bases. This CDR3 comprises 15 residues. Germline lookup yields CDR1 SGHTA and CDR2 FQGTGA. CDR3 DNA sequence: TGTGCCAGCAGCTTAGCCCCCGGGACTAGCTCCGAGCAGTACTTC. Protein: CASSLAPGTSSEQYF.

The chain uses TRBV9 and TRBJ2-5, with 9 bases lining up with TRBD2. CDR1 is SGDLS, CDR2 YYNGEE, per germline. The CDR3 sequence is 15 residues long. V lost 4 bases, J lost 5 bases, and 9 bases stayed unmatched. CDR3 sequence reads: CASSSRAGGIETQYF. As DNA, the CDR3 is TGTGCCAGCAGCAGCCGAGCGGGGGGAATTGAGACCCAGTACTTC. The full variable domain, with the rest looked up from reference TRBV9 and TRBJ2-5, is DSGVTQTPKHLITATGQRVTLRCSPRSGDLSVYWYQQSLDQGLQFLIQYYNGEERAKGNILERFSAQQFPDLHSELNLSSLELGDSALYFCASSSRAGGIETQYFGPGTRLLVL.

V usage is TRBV7-6 and J usage is TRBJ2-2; D possibly corresponds to TRBD1 (6 bases). The CDR3 runs to 15 residues. Trimming took off 5 bases at V and 3 bases at J, with 13 bases between the two ends. Germline CDR1 is SGHVS and CDR2 is FNYEAQ. CDR3 sequence reads: CASSPLGQYTGELFF. The CDR3 nucleotides are TGTGCCAGCAGCCCCCTAGGACAGTACACCGGGGAGCTGTTTTTT.

V and J are TRBV29-1 and TRBJ2-7; 10 positions match TRBD1. The CDR3 is made up of 16 amino acids. Germline V gene sequence: CDR1 SQVTM, CDR2 ANQGSEA. V dropped 7 bases and J dropped 2; count of bases not matched to a gene: 14. The CDR3 loop is CSAFGGGQGEAYEQYF. The DNA of the CDR3 is TGCAGCGCCTTCGGAGGCGGACAGGGGGAGGCCTACGAGCAGTACTTC.

This clone was found once. The CDR3 coding sequence is TGTGCCAGCAGCCCGTTGGACAGGAGCACTGAAGCTTTCTTT. This translates into CASSPLDRSTEAFF. The chain is built from TRBV7-9 and TRBJ1-1; 7 bases agree with TRBD1. The CDR3 is 14 residues long. V lost 5 bases to trimming and J lost 4 bases; unmatched junction nucleotides: 7. The V gene's germline CDR1 is SEHNR and CDR2 FQNEAQ (reference sequence).

This clone turned up a few times. J is TRBJ2-2 and V is TRBV29-1; D is perhaps TRBD2 (6 bases). V was clipped by 7 bases and J by 4 bases, with 13 bases between them. Germline values: CDR1 SQVTM, CDR2 ANQGSEA. This CDR3 is built from 13 residues. Here the CDR3 DNA reads TGCAGCGCCCGGGACTCGGGCACCGGGGAGCTGTTTTTT. Translated, it gives CSARDSGTGELFF.

The genes are TRBV19 and TRBJ1-4; 7 bases are a match to TRBD1. The J segment lost 0 bases and the V segment lost 3 bases, leaving 4 bases of the junction unmatched. Germline V CDR1 and CDR2: LNHDA, SQIVND (reference sequence). This CDR3 spans 16 amino acids. As DNA, the CDR3 is TGTGCCAGTAGTATCCGACAGGGTGCAACTAATGAAAAACTGTTTTTT. As protein: CASSIRQGATNEKLFF.

In DNA, the CDR3 is TGTGCCAGCTCACCGGCAGTTTCCTACGAGCAGTACTTC. Encoded protein: CASSPAVSYEQYF. The chain employs TRBV18 and TRBJ2-7; D uncertain. The V gene's germline CDR1 is KGHSH and CDR2 LQKENI. This CDR3 region has 13 residues. V shed 3 bases and J shed 1 base, with 7 bases lying between them.

This clone occurred a few times. The rearrangement links TRBV29-1 to TRBJ1-5; a possible D gene is TRBD1 (5 bases). Germline CDR1 is SQVTM and CDR2 is ANQGSEA. V lost 6 bases and J lost 0, with 12 bases in between. This CDR3 is built from 14 residues. CDR3 in amino acids: CSVSSGFSNQPQHF. The CDR3 coding sequence is TGCAGCGTCTCCTCAGGGTTTAGCAATCAGCCCCAGCATTTT. Full variable domain (missing parts from reference TRBV29-1 and TRBJ1-5): SAVISQKPSRDICQRGTSLTIQCQVDSQVTMMFWYRQQPGQSLTLIATANQGSEATYESGFVIDKFPISRPNLTFSTLTVSNMSPEDSSIYLCSVSSGFSNQPQHFGDGTRLSIL.

The chain uses TRBV10-3 and TRBJ1-2; D uncertain. Trimming removed 5 bases from V and 5 bases from J, with 12 bases in between. Germline CDR1 is ENHRY and CDR2 is SYGVKD. The CDR3 covers 13 residues. CDR3 sequence reads: CAISQRGPYGYTF. The DNA of the CDR3 is TGTGCCATCAGTCAGAGAGGGCCGTATGGCTACACCTTC.

In its sample, this clone was seen a few times. This sequence joins TRBV5-1 and TRBJ2-1; a weak D match, TRBD2 (5 bases). The CDR3 is 14 amino acids. V shed 0 bases and J shed 8 bases, with 12 bases lying between them. Germline assignment: CDR1 SGHRS and CDR2 YFSETQ. The CDR3 loop reads CASSLAGWPYEQFF. The DNA of the CDR3 is TGCGCCAGCAGCTTGGCGGGATGGCCGTATGAGCAGTTCTTC.

This clone was detected only a few times. The V gene is TRBV30, the J gene TRBJ2-7; the match to TRBD2 covers 7 bases. Unmatched junction bases numbered 0, after V lost 5 bases and J lost 2 bases. This CDR3 is 11 amino acids long. The germline CDR1 and CDR2 sequences are GTSNPN and SVGIG (reference sequence). The CDR3 region has the DNA TGTGCCTGGGGGACTACCTACGAGCAGTACTTC. Translated, it gives CAWGTTYEQYF. The full variable domain, in which reference TRBV30 and TRBJ2-7 provide the parts outside the CDR3, is SQTIHQWPATLVQPVGSPLSLECTVEGTSNPNLYWYRQAAGRGLQLLFYSVGIGQISSEVPQNLSASRPQDRQFILSSKKLLLSDSGFYLCAWGTTYEQYFGPGTRLTVT.

The chain joins TRBV6-1 to TRBJ1-1, with TRBD1 matching over 7 bases. V shed 9 bases, J shed 4 bases, and the junction held 14 bases outside the gene matches. From germline, CDR1 is MNHNS and CDR2 SASEGT. The CDR3 has 15 residues. The CDR3 spells CASITGAAGSTEAFF. Written as DNA, the CDR3 is TGTGCCAGTATAACAGGGGCCGCGGGCTCCACTGAAGCTTTCTTT.

This rearrangement joins TRBV5-4 to TRBJ2-5; TRBD2 matches at 7 bases. The junction had 4 bases not matched to a gene; V was cut back by 0 bases and J by 5 bases. CDR3 size: 14 residues. CDR1 and CDR2 (germline): SGHNT, YYREEE (reference sequence). CDR3 residues: CASSLERGGETQYF. The CDR3 nucleotides are TGTGCCAGCAGCTTGGAAAGGGGAGGGGAGACCCAGTACTTC.

Only a few counts were recorded for this clone. This chain joins TRBV14 and TRBJ1-6; D is unclear. Germline values: CDR1 SGHDN, CDR2 FVKESK. The V gene lost 6 bases and the J gene lost 8 bases, with 11 bases spanning the gap. The CDR3 totals 13 residues. CDR3 DNA sequence: TGTGCCAGCAGTCTCGGTCTGGATTCACCCCTCCACTTT. Translation: CASSLGLDSPLHF.

This chain connects TRBV15 to TRBJ2-5, with TRBD2 matching 14 bases. CDR1 LNHNV and CDR2 YYDKDF come from the germline V gene (reference sequence). V dropped 5 bases and J dropped 1; count of bases not matched to a gene: 6. The CDR3 contains 17 residues. The DNA for the CDR3 is TGTGCCACCAGCGGCGGACTAGCGGGGGGCGTCCAAGAGACCCAGTACTTC. It specifies CATSGGLAGGVQETQYF.

The chain combines TRBV5-4 with TRBJ1-6; D is unresolved. V was pared by 0 bases and J by 7 bases, with 11 bases between. Germline loops: CDR1 SGHNT, CDR2 YYREEE (reference sequence). The CDR3 totals 15 residues. Written as DNA, the CDR3 is TGTGCCAGCAGCTTGGACTTAGCCAACAATTCACCCCTCCACTTT. Translation: CASSLDLANNSPLHF. The variable domain in full, completed from reference TRBV5-4 and TRBJ1-6, reads ETGVTQSPTHLIKTRGQQVTLRCSSQSGHNTVSWYQQALGQGPQFIFQYYREEENGRGNFPPRFSGLQFPNYSSELNVNALELDDSALYLCASSLDLANNSPLHFGNGTRLTVT.